This T cell receptor (beta chain) was captured by sequencing in a study of blood T cell repertoires in COVID-19. At the level of the study: There were acute and convalescent COVID-19 samples, and they came from the United States, Italy and Spain.

Germline V lookup: CDR1 MGHRA, CDR2 YSYEKL. This CDR3 is 15 amino acids long. V was trimmed by 2 bases and J by 3 bases, leaving 13 bases between them. The data were produced by immunoSEQ multiplex PCR, yet TCRdb's version contains in-frame clones alone and is incomplete. The sample has around 620,000 clones, 85% to 90% seen once. Sequencing used peripheral blood. The sequence derives from a woman aged 18-29 years with acute or convalescent COVID-19. The chain recombines TRBV4-1 with TRBJ1-2; D may be TRBD1 (6 bases). CDR3 DNA sequence: TGCGCCAGCAGCCAACGGGCGCCAGGGGACTATGGCTACACCTTC. It is translated as CASSQRAPGDYGYTF.